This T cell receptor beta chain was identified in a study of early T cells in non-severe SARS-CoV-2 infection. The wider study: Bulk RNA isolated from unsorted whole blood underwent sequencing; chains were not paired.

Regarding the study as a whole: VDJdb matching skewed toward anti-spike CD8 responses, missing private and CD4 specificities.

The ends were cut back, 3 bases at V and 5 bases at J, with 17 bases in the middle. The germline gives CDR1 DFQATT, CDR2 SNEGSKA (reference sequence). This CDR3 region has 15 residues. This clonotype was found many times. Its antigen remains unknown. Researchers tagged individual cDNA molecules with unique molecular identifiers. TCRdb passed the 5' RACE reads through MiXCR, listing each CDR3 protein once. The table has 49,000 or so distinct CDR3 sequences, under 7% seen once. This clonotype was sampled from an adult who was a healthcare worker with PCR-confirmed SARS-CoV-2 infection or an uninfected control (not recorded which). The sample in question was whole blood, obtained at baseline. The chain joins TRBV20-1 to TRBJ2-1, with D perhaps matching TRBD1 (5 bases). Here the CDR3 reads CSARSLRVQNNEQFF. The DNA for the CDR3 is TGCAGTGCTAGGAGTCTCAGGGTACAGAACAATGAGCAGTTCTTC.